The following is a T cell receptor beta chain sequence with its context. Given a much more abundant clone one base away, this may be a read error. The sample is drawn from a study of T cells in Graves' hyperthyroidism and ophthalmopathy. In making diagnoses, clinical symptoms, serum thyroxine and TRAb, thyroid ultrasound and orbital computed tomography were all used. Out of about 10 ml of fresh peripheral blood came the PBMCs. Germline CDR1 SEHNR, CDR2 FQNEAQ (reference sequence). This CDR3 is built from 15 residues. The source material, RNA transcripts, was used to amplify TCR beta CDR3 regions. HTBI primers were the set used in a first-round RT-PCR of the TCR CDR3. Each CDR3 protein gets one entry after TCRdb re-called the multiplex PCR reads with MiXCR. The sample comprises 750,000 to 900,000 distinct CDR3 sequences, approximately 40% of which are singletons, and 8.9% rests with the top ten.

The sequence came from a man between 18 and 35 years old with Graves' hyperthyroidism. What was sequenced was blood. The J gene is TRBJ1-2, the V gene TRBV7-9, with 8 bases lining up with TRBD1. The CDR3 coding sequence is TGTGCCAGCATCACAACAGGGACAGGCTATTATGGCCACACCTTC. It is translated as CASITTGTGYYGHTF.